What follows are 4 T cell receptor beta chains derived from one specimen sequenced in a study of blood T cell repertoires in COVID-19. Profiling relied on immunoSEQ multiplex PCR, and the TCRdb table lists in-frame clones only, not all of them. Of fewer than 300,000 clones in the sample, approximately 86% were seen once. What was sequenced was peripheral blood. The receptor source for this set is a woman aged 18 to 35 with acute or convalescent COVID-19.

The J gene is TRBJ2-7, the V gene TRBV20-1, with TRBD1 as a possible D gene (5 bases). Between the trimmed V and J ends, which lost 3 bases and 6 bases, there was a span of 15 bases. The CDR3 has 13 residues. The germline CDR1 and CDR2 sequences are DFQATT and SNEGSKA (reference sequence). In DNA form, the CDR3 reads TGCAGTGCTAGTGGGCAGGGTGACCGCGAGCAGTACTTC. This sequence encodes CSASGQGDREQYF.

This chain uses TRBV7-9 with TRBJ1-1, with D perhaps TRBD1 (6 bases). The CDR3 totals 14 residues. The ends were cut back, 3 bases at V and 0 bases at J, with 8 bases in the middle. Germline-derived CDR1 and CDR2 are SEHNR and FQNEAQ (reference sequence). The CDR3: CASSLRTVNTEAFF. CDR3 DNA: TGTGCCAGCAGCTTGAGGACAGTGAACACTGAAGCTTTCTTT.

The chain employs TRBV19 and TRBJ1-5; 9 positions match TRBD1. V was pared by 10 bases and J by 4 bases, with 8 bases of the junction left unmatched. Germline CDR1 and CDR2: LNHDA and SQIVND (reference sequence). CDR3 length: 14 residues. The CDR3 nucleotides are TGTGCCACCGGGGACAGGGCCGGGAATCAGCCCCAGCATTTT. Residues: CATGDRAGNQPQHF.

This clone has just a few counts. V and J are TRBV6-5 and TRBJ1-5; D gene ambiguous. The germline gives CDR1 MNHEY, CDR2 SVGAGI. The CDR3 runs 14 residues. Trimming took 8 bases from V and 7 from J, leaving 18 bases between them. CDR3 DNA sequence: TGTGCCAGCGACCCATCCGGGAACGGGCAGCCCCAGCATTTT. Its protein is CASDPSGNGQPQHF.